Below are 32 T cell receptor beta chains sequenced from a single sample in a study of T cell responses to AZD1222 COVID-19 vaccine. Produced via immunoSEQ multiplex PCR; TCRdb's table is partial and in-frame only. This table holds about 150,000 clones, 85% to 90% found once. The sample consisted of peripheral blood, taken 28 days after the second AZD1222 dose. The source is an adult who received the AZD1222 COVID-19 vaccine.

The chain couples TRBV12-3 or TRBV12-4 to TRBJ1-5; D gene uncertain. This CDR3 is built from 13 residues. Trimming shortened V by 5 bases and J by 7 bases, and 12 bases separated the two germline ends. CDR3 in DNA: TGTGCCAGCAGTCCCGGGGAGCGCCAGCCCCAGCATTTT. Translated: CASSPGERQPQHF.

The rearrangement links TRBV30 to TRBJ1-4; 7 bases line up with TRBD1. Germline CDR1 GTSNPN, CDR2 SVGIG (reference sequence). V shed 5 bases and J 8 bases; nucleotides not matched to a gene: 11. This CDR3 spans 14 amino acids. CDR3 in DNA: TGTGCCTGGGGAGATCAGGGGGTGGAGGAAAAACTGTTTTTT. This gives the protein CAWGDQGVEEKLFF.

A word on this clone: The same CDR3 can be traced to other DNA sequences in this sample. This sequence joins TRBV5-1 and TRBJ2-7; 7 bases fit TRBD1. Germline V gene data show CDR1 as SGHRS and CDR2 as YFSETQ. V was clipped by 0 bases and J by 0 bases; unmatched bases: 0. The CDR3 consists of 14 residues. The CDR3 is CASSLAGGSYEQYF. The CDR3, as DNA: TGCGCCAGCAGCTTGGCAGGGGGCTCCTACGAGCAGTACTTC.

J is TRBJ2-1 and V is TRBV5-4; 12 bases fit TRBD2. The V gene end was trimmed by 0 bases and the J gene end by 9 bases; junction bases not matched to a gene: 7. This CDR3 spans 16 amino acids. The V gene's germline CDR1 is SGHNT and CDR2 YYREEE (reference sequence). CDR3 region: CASSLGGLAGLGEQFF. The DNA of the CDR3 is TGTGCCAGCAGCTTGGGTGGACTAGCGGGATTGGGTGAGCAGTTCTTC.

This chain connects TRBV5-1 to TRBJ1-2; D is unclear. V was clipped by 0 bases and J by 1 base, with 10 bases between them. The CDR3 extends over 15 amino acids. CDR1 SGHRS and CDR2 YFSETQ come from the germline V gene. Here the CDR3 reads CASSLVAGLNYGYTF. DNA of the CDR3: TGCGCCAGCAGCTTGGTGGCAGGCCTTAACTATGGCTACACCTTC.

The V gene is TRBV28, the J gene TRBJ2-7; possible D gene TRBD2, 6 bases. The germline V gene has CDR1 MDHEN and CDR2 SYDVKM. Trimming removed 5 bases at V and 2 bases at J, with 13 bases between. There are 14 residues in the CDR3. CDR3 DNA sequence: TGTGCCAGCAGTCCCGGGACTCCCCCCTACGAGCAGTACTTC. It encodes CASSPGTPPYEQYF.

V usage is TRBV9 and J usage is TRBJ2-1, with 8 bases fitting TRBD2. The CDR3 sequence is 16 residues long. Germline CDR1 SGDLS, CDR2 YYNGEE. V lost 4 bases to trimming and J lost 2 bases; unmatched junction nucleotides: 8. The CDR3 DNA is TGTGCCAGCAGCACAAGCGGGAGTAGCGCCTACAATGAGCAGTTCTTC. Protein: CASSTSGSSAYNEQFF.

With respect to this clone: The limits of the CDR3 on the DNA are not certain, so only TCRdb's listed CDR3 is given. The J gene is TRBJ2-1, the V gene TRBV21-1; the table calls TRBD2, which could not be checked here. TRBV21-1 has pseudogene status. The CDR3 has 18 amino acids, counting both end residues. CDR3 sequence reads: CASSKDWGGGSSYNEQFF.

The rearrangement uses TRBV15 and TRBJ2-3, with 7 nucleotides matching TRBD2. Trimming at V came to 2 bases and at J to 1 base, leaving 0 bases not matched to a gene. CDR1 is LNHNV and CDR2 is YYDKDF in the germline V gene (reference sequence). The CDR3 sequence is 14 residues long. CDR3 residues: CATSRLAGTDTQYF. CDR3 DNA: TGTGCCACCAGCAGACTAGCGGGCACAGATACGCAGTATTTT.

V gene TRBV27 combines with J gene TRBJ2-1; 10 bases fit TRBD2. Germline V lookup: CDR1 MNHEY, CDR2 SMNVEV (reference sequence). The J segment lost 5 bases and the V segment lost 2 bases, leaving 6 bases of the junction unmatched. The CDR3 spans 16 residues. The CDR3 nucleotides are TGTGCCAGCAGTTTAAGGGGACTAGCGCAAGACAATGAGCAGTTCTTC. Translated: CASSLRGLAQDNEQFF.

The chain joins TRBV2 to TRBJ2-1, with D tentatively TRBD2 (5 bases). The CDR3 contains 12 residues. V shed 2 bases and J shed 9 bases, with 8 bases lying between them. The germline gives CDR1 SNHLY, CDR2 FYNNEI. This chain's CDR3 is CASSEKSGEQFF. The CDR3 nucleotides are TGTGCCAGCAGTGAAAAGAGCGGTGAGCAGTTCTTC.

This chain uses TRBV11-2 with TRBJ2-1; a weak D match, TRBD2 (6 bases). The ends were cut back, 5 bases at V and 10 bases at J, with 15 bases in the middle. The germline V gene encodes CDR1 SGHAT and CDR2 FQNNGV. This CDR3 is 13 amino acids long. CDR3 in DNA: TGTGCCAGCAGCCCGGACTGGAGGGAAGAGCAGTTCTTC. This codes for CASSPDWREEQFF. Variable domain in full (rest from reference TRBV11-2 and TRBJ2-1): EAGVAQSPRYKIIEKRQSVAFWCNPISGHATLYWYQQILGQGPKLLIQFQNNGVVDDSQLPKDRFSAERLKGVDSTLKIQPAKLEDSAVYLCASSPDWREEQFFGPGTRLTVL.

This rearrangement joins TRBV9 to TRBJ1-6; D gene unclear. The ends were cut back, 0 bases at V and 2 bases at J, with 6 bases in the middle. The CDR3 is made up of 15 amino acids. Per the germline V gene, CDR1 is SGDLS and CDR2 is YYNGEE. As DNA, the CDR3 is TGTGCCAGCAGCGTAGAGGCAGCCTATAATTCACCCCTCCACTTT. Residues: CASSVEAAYNSPLHF. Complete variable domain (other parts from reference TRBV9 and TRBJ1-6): DSGVTQTPKHLITATGQRVTLRCSPRSGDLSVYWYQQSLDQGLQFLIQYYNGEERAKGNILERFSAQQFPDLHSELNLSSLELGDSALYFCASSVEAAYNSPLHFGNGTRLTVT.

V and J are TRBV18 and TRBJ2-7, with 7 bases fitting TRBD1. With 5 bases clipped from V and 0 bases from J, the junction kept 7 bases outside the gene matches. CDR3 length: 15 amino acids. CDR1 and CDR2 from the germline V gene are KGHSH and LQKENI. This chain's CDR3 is CASSTNRGPSYEQYF. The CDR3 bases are TGTGCCAGCTCAACCAACAGGGGACCCTCCTACGAGCAGTACTTC.

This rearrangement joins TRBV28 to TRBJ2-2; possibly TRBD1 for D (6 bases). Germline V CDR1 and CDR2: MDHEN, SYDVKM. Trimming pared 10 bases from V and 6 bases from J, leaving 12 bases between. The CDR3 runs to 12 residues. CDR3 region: CATYPGAGELFF. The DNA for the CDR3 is TGTGCCACCTACCCAGGGGCCGGGGAGCTGTTTTTT.

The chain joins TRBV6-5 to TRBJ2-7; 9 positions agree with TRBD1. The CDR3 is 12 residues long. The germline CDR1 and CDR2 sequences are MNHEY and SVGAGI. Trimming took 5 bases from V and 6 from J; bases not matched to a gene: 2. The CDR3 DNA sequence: TGTGCCAGCAGTAGACAGGGGGGCGAGCAGTACTTC. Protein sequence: CASSRQGGEQYF.

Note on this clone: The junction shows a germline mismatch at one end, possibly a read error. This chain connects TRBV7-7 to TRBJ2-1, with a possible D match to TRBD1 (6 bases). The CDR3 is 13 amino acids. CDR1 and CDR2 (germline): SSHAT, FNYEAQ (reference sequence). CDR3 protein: CASSLNRDNEQFF. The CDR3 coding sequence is TGTGCTAGCAGCTTAAACAGGGACAATGAGCAGTTCTTC.

The CDR3 loop reads CASSQEEQGYLHEQYF. The DNA of the CDR3 is TGCGCCAGCAGCCAAGAAGAGCAGGGCTACCTCCACGAGCAGTACTTC. This chain uses TRBV4-1 with TRBJ2-7, with TRBD1 as a possible D gene (5 bases). V was shortened by 0 bases and J by 5 bases, with 17 bases between the two germline ends. Germline V gene sequence: CDR1 MGHRA, CDR2 YSYEKL. The CDR3 has 16 amino acids.

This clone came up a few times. This CDR3 reads CASSALGLRGENTEAFF. CDR3 in DNA: TGTGCCAGTTCGGCCCTTGGGTTAAGGGGGGAGAACACTGAAGCTTTCTTT. The chain links TRBV19 to TRBJ1-1; tentative D call: TRBD1 (6 bases). The CDR3 sequence is 17 residues long. V lost 8 bases and J lost 1, with 23 bases in between. CDR1 is LNHDA, CDR2 SQIVND, per germline (reference sequence). The full variable domain, completed using reference TRBV19 and TRBJ1-1, is DGGITQSPKYLFRKEGQNVTLSCEQNLNHDAMYWYRQDPGQGLRLIYYSQIVNDFQKGDIAEGYSVSREKKESFPLTVTSAQKNPTAFYLCASSALGLRGENTEAFFGQGTRLTVV.

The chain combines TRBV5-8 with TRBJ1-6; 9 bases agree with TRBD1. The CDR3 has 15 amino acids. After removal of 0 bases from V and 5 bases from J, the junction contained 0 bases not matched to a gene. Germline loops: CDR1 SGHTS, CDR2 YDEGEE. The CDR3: CASSLGDRDNSPLHF. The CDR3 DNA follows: TGTGCCAGCAGCTTGGGGGACAGGGATAATTCACCCCTCCACTTT.

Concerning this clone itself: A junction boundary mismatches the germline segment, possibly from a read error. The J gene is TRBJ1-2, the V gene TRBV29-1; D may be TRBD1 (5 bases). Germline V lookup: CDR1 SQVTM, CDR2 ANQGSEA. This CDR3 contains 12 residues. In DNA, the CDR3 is TGCAGCGCTGAAGGGGAAAGAAATGGCTACACCTTC. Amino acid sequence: CSAEGERNGYTF.

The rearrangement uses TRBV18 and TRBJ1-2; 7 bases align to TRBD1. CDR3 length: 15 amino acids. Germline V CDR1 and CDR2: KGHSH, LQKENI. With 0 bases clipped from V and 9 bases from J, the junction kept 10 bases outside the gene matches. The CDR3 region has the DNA TGTGCCAGCTCACCACCTGACAGGGAAAGAAGTCGCTACACCTTC. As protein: CASSPPDRERSRYTF.

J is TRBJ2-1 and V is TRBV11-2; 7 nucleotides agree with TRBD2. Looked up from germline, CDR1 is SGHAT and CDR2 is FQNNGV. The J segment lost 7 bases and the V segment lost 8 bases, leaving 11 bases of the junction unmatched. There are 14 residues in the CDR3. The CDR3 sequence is CASRGTKGQNEQFF. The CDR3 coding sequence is TGTGCCAGCCGGGGGACTAAAGGACAAAATGAGCAGTTCTTC.

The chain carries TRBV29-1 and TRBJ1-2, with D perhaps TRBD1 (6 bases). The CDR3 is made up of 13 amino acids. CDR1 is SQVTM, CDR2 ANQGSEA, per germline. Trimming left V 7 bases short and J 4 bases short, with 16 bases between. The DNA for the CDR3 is TGCAGCGACAAGCGCCAGGGGAGCTATGGCTACACCTTC. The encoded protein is CSDKRQGSYGYTF. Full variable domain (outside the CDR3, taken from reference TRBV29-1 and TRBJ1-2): SAVISQKPSRDICQRGTSLTIQCQVDSQVTMMFWYRQQPGQSLTLIATANQGSEATYESGFVIDKFPISRPNLTFSTLTVSNMSPEDSSIYLCSDKRQGSYGYTFGSGTRLTVV.

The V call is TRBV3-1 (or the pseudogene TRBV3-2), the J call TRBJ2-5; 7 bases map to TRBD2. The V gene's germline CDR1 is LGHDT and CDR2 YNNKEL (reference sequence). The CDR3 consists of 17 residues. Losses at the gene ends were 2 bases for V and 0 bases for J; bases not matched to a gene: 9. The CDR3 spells CASSQLGPSGDQETQYF. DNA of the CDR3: TGTGCCAGCAGCCAACTGGGGCCTAGCGGCGACCAAGAGACCCAGTACTTC.

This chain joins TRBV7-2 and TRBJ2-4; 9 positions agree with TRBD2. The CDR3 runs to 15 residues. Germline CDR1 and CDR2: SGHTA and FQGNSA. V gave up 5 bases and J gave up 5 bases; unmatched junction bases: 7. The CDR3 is CASSILAGGENIQYF. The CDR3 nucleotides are TGTGCCAGCAGCATCCTGGCGGGAGGGGAAAACATTCAGTACTTC.

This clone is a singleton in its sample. CDR3 residues: CASSLEGTGNTIYF. For the CDR3, the DNA is TGTGCCAGCAGCTTAGAGGGTACTGGAAACACCATATATTTT. The chain uses TRBV7-9 and TRBJ1-3; D remains unclear. The germline gives CDR1 SEHNR, CDR2 FQNEAQ (reference sequence). V shed 1 base and J shed 2 bases, with 6 bases lying between them. The CDR3 consists of 14 residues.

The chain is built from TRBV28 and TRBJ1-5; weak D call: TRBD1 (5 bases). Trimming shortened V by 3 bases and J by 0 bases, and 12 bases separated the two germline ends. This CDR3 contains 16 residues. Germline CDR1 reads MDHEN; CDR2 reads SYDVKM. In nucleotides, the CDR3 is TGTGCCAGCAGTTTTCTCAGTGGGGGTAGCAATCAGCCCCAGCATTTT. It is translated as CASSFLSGGSNQPQHF.

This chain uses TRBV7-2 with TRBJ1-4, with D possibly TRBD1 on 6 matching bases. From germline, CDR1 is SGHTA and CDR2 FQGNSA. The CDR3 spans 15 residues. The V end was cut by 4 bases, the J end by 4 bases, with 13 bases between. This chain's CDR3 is CASSSQTGINEKLFF. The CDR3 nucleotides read TGTGCCAGCAGCTCCCAGACAGGAATTAATGAAAAACTGTTTTTT.

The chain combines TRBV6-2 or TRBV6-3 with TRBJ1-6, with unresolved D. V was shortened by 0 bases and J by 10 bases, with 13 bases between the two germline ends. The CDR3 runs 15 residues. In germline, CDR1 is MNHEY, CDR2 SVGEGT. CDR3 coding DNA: TGTGCCAGCAGTTACTCGCGCGGGTTTGGATCACCCCTCCACTTT. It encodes CASSYSRGFGSPLHF.

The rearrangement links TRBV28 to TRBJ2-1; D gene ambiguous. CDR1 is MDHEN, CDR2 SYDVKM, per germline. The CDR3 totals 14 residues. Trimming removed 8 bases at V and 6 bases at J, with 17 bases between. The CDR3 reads CASGQNGPFNEQFF. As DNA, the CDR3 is TGTGCCAGCGGGCAAAACGGGCCTTTCAATGAGCAGTTCTTC.

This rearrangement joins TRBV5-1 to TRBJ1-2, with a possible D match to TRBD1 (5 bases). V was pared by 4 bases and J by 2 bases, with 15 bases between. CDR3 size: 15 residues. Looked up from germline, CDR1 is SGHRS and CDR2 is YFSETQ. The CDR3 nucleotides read TGCGCCAGCAGCACCAGCGGGGGGGTGAACTATGGCTACACCTTC. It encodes CASSTSGGVNYGYTF.